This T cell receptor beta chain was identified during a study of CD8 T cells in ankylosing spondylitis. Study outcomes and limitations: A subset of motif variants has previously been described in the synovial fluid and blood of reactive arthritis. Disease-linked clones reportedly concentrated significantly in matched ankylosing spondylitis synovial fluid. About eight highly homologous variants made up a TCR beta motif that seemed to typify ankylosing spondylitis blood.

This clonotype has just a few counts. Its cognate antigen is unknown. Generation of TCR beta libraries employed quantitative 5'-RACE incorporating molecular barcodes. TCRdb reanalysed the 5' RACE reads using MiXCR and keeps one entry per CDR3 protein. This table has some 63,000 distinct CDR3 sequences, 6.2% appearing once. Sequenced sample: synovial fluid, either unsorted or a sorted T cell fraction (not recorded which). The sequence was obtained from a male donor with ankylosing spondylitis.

As DNA, the CDR3 is TGCAGTGCTCTGCCTTTTTTCGGGACAGATACGCAGTATTTT. It yields the protein CSALPFFGTDTQYF. The rearrangement links TRBV20-1 to TRBJ2-3, with D unresolved. V gave up 5 bases and J gave up 3 bases, with 15 bases separating them. The germline V gene encodes CDR1 DFQATT and CDR2 SNEGSKA (reference sequence). This CDR3 is built from 14 residues.